This T cell receptor beta chain was sequenced for a study of identical twins. TCRdb passed the 5' RACE reads through MiXCR, listing each CDR3 protein once. The top ten clones hold about 0.93% of a sample with 500,000 to 600,000 distinct CDR3 sequences, 20% to 25% of them seen once. The CDR3 sequence is 14 residues long. Trimming removed 7 bases at V and 1 base at J, with 13 bases between. Germline V CDR1 and CDR2: MNHNS, SASEGT. A remark on this clonotype: The target antigen is unknown.

General study results and limits: Researchers reported weaker excess twin sharing in beta out-of-frame sequences. For cord blood, abundant beta clonotypes had fewer insertions, unlike memory repertoires, which showed none.

This same sample was also part of a study on T cells expressing NK-cell markers. That study adds: Among CD8+ T cells from 5 to 7 donors, dominant NKG2C+ clonotypes accounted for about 1.0-7.0%.

Material for sequencing was CD4+ T cells sorted from blood. The source is a woman younger than 30 in good health. The V call is TRBV6-1, the J call TRBJ1-1, with D unclear. The CDR3 bases are TGTGCCAGCACCCTTAGGGAGGGGAACACTGAAGCTTTCTTT. Translated, it gives CASTLREGNTEAFF.